The 3 T cell receptor beta chains in this list originate from one sample, sequenced in a study of beta chain features in type 1 diabetes (dated by TCRdb to between 2018 and 2020). Findings and caveats that apply to the study as a whole: Type 1 diabetes patients showed a moderate but significant shortening of TCRB CDR3 length in all four CD4+ subsets.

The method was the immunoSEQ multiplex PCR assay. The High Capacity cDNA Reverse Transcription Kit was used to reverse transcribe all of the isolated RNA, meaning that expressed TCRB transcripts were what got sequenced. The clones in this table, taken by TCRdb from immuneACCESS, are in-frame only. Not every clone is retained; where verified, under half of the shortfall comes from an unresolved V gene, and the cause of the rest is unknown. This sample gives approximately 730,000 clones in total; around 15% of them show up just once. Roughly 0.022% of the sample is taken by the ten largest. No antigens are known for them. Sequencing was done on a sample of naive CD4+ T cells from blood. Interpreted using the paper, the cell subset or site label stands for: true naive CD4+ T cells. Every receptor here comes from a man aged 18-30 years with type 1 diabetes.

This clone came up a few times. The rearrangement uses TRBV7-9 and TRBJ2-7; D is undetermined. This CDR3 comprises 14 residues. V lost 5 bases, J lost 0 bases, and 11 bases lay in between. In germline, CDR1 is SEHNR, CDR2 FQNEAQ (reference sequence). The CDR3 is CASSVRTGSYEQYF. The DNA of the CDR3 is TGTGCCAGCAGCGTCAGGACCGGCTCCTACGAGCAGTACTTC.

This clone showed up just a few times. The rearrangement joins TRBV18 to TRBJ1-1, with 7 bases fitting TRBD1. V trimming: 3 bases; J trimming: 5 bases; junction bases outside the gene matches: 3. The CDR3 consists of 13 residues. In germline, CDR1 is KGHSH, CDR2 LQKENI. The DNA of the CDR3 is TGTGCCAGCTCACCCGACAGGGAGACTGAAGCTTTCTTT. It translates to CASSPDRETEAFF.

In its sample, this clone was seen a few times. V usage is TRBV27 and J usage is TRBJ1-2; D not resolved. The V gene's germline CDR1 is MNHEY and CDR2 SMNVEV (reference sequence). Between the trimmed V and J ends, which lost 2 bases and 4 bases, there was a span of 14 bases. The CDR3 extends over 15 amino acids. CDR3 sequence reads: CASSLTGPGGYGYTF. The CDR3 nucleotides read TGTGCCAGCAGTTTAACTGGGCCAGGTGGCTATGGCTACACCTTC.